This passage covers 32 T cell receptor beta chains from one sample sequenced in a study of blood T cell repertoires in COVID-19. Method: immunoSEQ multiplex PCR; TCRdb's copy keeps in-frame clones and lacks some. There are 200,000 to 250,000 clones in the sample; 70% to 85% occur only once, and approximately 10% lies in the top ten. What was sequenced was peripheral blood. These receptors all come from a man aged 50 to 60 with active or convalescent COVID-19.

The V call is TRBV5-4, the J call TRBJ2-7, with D perhaps matching TRBD2 (5 bases). The CDR3 has 14 amino acids. Deletions cut 2 bases from V and 0 bases from J, with 9 bases between. The germline V gene encodes CDR1 SGHNT and CDR2 YYREEE (reference sequence). CDR3 DNA sequence: TGTGCCAGCAGCTTTGAGAGGGCCTCCTACGAGCAGTACGTC. Its translation is CASSFERASYEQYV.

This chain joins TRBV3-1 (or the pseudogene TRBV3-2) and TRBJ1-2, with TRBD1 identical over 8 bases. Germline lookup yields CDR1 LGHDT and CDR2 YNNKEL (reference sequence). This CDR3 has 17 amino acids. Trimming took 1 base from V and 5 from J; bases not matched to a gene: 12. The CDR3 region is CASSQGDGTGLRYGYTF. The CDR3 DNA sequence: TGTGCCAGCAGCCAAGGTGACGGGACAGGACTACGTTATGGCTACACCTTC.

This chain joins TRBV18 and TRBJ1-1; D possibly corresponds to TRBD1 (6 bases). The V gene lost 6 bases and the J gene lost 6 bases, with 20 bases spanning the gap. Germline V gene data show CDR1 as KGHSH and CDR2 as LQKENI. The CDR3 spans 15 residues. The DNA of the CDR3 is TGTGCCAGCTCGCCTTCCCCGCTACAGGGCTCTGAAGCTTTCTTT. This translates into CASSPSPLQGSEAFF. The entire variable domain, with the rest obtained from reference TRBV18 and TRBJ1-1, is as follows: NAGVMQNPRHLVRRRGQEARLRCSPMKGHSHVYWYRQLPEEGLKFMVYLQKENIIDESGMPKERFSAEFPKEGPSILRIQQVVRGDSAAYFCASSPSPLQGSEAFFGQGTRLTVV.

The chain uses TRBV5-1 and TRBJ1-1; D is unclear. The CDR3 is 15 amino acids. Germline CDR1 reads SGHRS; CDR2 reads YFSETQ. V lost 1 base and J 0 bases, leaving 10 bases between the germline ends. The CDR3: CASSLFGQMNTEAFF. For the CDR3, the DNA is TGCGCCAGCAGCTTGTTTGGGCAGATGAACACTGAAGCTTTCTTT.

This clone was seen at least ten times. V gene TRBV3-1 (or the pseudogene TRBV3-2) combines with J gene TRBJ2-7; 11 bases map to TRBD2. CDR3 length equals 15 residues. The junction had 7 bases not matched to a gene; V was cut back by 4 bases and J by 5 bases. Germline V gives CDR1 LGHDT, CDR2 YNNKEL (reference sequence). Written as DNA, the CDR3 is TGTGCCAGCAGCCCTGCTAGCGGGAGGAGGAACGAGCAGTACTTC. The encoded protein is CASSPASGRRNEQYF.

The rearrangement links TRBV6-5 to TRBJ2-5; no clear D. The CDR3 runs 15 residues. The ends were cut back, 5 bases at V and 2 bases at J, with 15 bases in the middle. Germline CDR1 and CDR2: MNHEY and SVGAGI. DNA for the CDR3: TGTGCCAGCAGTAAATGGGCTCTTTATCAAGAGACCCAGTACTTC. It codes for CASSKWALYQETQYF.

The genes are TRBV24-1 and TRBJ2-2, with a possible D match to TRBD1 (6 bases). Trimming took 4 bases from V and 4 from J, leaving 15 bases between them. The V gene's germline CDR1 is KGHDR and CDR2 SFDVKD. CDR3 size: 16 residues. The CDR3 DNA reads as TGTGCCACCAGTGACCCAACAGGGAAGGGCACCGGGGAGCTGTTTTTT. Encoded protein: CATSDPTGKGTGELFF.

This chain links TRBV7-9 with TRBJ1-2; 7 bases fit TRBD1. Per the germline V gene, CDR1 is SEHNR and CDR2 is FQNEAQ (reference sequence). The V segment lost 4 bases and the J segment 4 bases; nucleotides outside the gene matches: 12. This CDR3 is built from 16 residues. The CDR3 DNA sequence: TGTGCCAGCAGCTCCCCGTTCCAGGACAGGATCTATGGCTACACCTTC. Residues: CASSSPFQDRIYGYTF.

This sequence joins TRBV28 and TRBJ1-5, with D possibly TRBD1 on 5 matching bases. Germline V gene sequence: CDR1 MDHEN, CDR2 SYDVKM. Trimming stripped 2 bases from V and 7 bases from J, with 12 bases between. The CDR3 loop spans 14 amino acids. The chain's CDR3 is CASSLGGSRQPQHF. CDR3 nucleotide sequence: TGTGCCAGCAGTTTAGGGGGGTCAAGGCAGCCCCAGCATTTT.

The rearrangement links TRBV12-3 or TRBV12-4 to TRBJ1-2; the D gene is possibly TRBD1 (6 bases). The length of the CDR3 is 13 residues. Trimming cost V 5 bases and J 3 bases, with 10 bases left between them. CDR3 region: CASSRDTDYGYTF. The CDR3, as DNA: TGTGCCAGCAGTCGGGACACCGACTATGGCTACACCTTC.

This sequence joins TRBV3-1 (or the pseudogene TRBV3-2) and TRBJ2-5; 7 bases map to TRBD1. Germline lookup yields CDR1 LGHDT and CDR2 YNNKEL (reference sequence). J gave up 10 bases and V 4 bases, and 12 bases lay outside the gene matches. The CDR3 is made up of 14 amino acids. The CDR3 reads CASSPQGTQVGQYF. The CDR3 DNA reads as TGTGCCAGCAGCCCACAGGGGACCCAAGTTGGCCAGTACTTC.

This chain joins TRBV29-1 and TRBJ1-1; 7 nucleotides agree with TRBD1. The CDR3 consists of 12 residues. The trim removed 3 bases at V and 9 bases at J, leaving 7 bases unmatched. Germline assignment: CDR1 SQVTM and CDR2 ANQGSEA. CDR3: CSVDPTGEQAFF. CDR3 DNA: TGCAGCGTTGACCCCACAGGGGAGCAAGCTTTCTTT.

The chain's CDR3 is CASSFGRAEAFF. The CDR3, as DNA: TGTGCCAGCAGTTTTGGGAGGGCAGAAGCTTTCTTT. The chain combines TRBV12-3 or TRBV12-4 with TRBJ1-1; D uncertain. V was pared by 3 bases and J by 8 bases, with 10 bases between. The CDR3 spans 12 residues.

V is TRBV9 and J is TRBJ2-3, with D perhaps matching TRBD2 (7 bases). V lost 4 bases to trimming and J lost 3 bases, with 18 bases between them. The CDR3 loop spans 16 amino acids. CDR1 and CDR2 from the germline V gene are SGDLS and YYNGEE. The CDR3 DNA sequence: TGTGCCAGCAGCCCCTCCTCGGGGGGCGTGACAGATACGCAGTATTTT. It codes for CASSPSSGGVTDTQYF. The variable domain in full, with the rest retrieved from reference TRBV9 and TRBJ2-3, is DSGVTQTPKHLITATGQRVTLRCSPRSGDLSVYWYQQSLDQGLQFLIQYYNGEERAKGNILERFSAQQFPDLHSELNLSSLELGDSALYFCASSPSSGGVTDTQYFGPGTRLTVL.

This chain connects TRBV6-2 or TRBV6-3 to TRBJ2-7, with D unclear. The CDR3 contains 13 residues. Germline V CDR1 and CDR2: MNHEY, SVGEGT. The V and J ends lost 2 bases and 6 bases respectively, with 11 bases between them. CDR3 protein: CASSYGRWLEQYV. The CDR3 region has the DNA TGTGCCAGCAGTTACGGGCGATGGCTCGAGCAGTACGTC.

The genes are TRBV7-2 and TRBJ1-4; TRBD1 might be the D (6 bases). Germline V CDR1 and CDR2: SGHTA, FQGNSA. There are 15 residues in the CDR3. Between the trimmed V and J ends, which lost 3 bases and 8 bases, there was a span of 16 bases. The CDR3 loop is CASSFKQGLGEKLFF. The CDR3 nucleotides read TGTGCCAGCAGCTTTAAACAGGGTCTGGGAGAAAAACTGTTTTTT.

This chain uses TRBV2 with TRBJ2-2; D perhaps matches TRBD2 (5 bases). The CDR3 has 13 residues. Germline V gene data show CDR1 as SNHLY and CDR2 as FYNNEI. V was trimmed by 6 bases and J by 1 base, leaving 6 bases between them. CDR3 sequence reads: CASRGENTGELFF. The CDR3 region has the DNA TGTGCCAGCAGGGGAGAGAACACCGGGGAGCTGTTTTTT.

The V gene is TRBV27, the J gene TRBJ2-2, with 11 bases aligning to TRBD1. V trimming: 5 bases; J trimming: 7 bases; junction bases outside the gene matches: 9. The CDR3 is made up of 16 amino acids. The V gene's germline CDR1 is MNHEY and CDR2 SMNVEV (reference sequence). The CDR3 DNA sequence: TGTGCCAGCAGTCCCTGGACAGGGGGCTACGGCGGGGAGCTGTTTTTT. This translates into CASSPWTGGYGGELFF.

This chain connects TRBV5-1 to TRBJ2-1; the D gene is possibly TRBD2 (6 bases). The CDR3 has 16 residues. V lost 1 base and J 6 bases, leaving 17 bases between the germline ends. Germline CDR1 and CDR2: SGHRS and YFSETQ. CDR3 region: CASSLRTNNGGNEQFF. CDR3 sequence (DNA): TGCGCCAGCAGCTTGCGGACGAATAACGGGGGCAATGAGCAGTTCTTC.

The genes are TRBV4-2 and TRBJ1-4; 8 bases align to TRBD1. V lost 1 base and J lost 4; bases outside the gene matches: 11. Germline loops: CDR1 LGHNA, CDR2 YNFKEQ. The CDR3 extends over 18 amino acids. The CDR3 DNA sequence: TGTGCCAGCAGCCAAGGAGGGACAGGAAGAATGGGTAATGAAAAACTGTTTTTT. Its translation: CASSQGGTGRMGNEKLFF.

The chain uses TRBV7-8 and TRBJ2-1, with 9 bases matching TRBD2. V was clipped by 2 bases and J by 4 bases; unmatched bases: 6. The CDR3 contains 16 residues. Germline V gene data show CDR1 as SGHVS and CDR2 as FQNEAQ. The CDR3 nucleotides read TGTGCCAGCAGCTTACCTAGCGGGATCCTTTACAATGAGCAGTTCTTC. Translation gives CASSLPSGILYNEQFF.

The chain links TRBV14 to TRBJ1-3; tentative D call: TRBD1 (5 bases). CDR3 length: 14 amino acids. Trimming cost V 3 bases and J 3 bases, with 9 bases left between them. Germline CDR1 is SGHDN and CDR2 is FVKESK. CDR3 residues: CASSQQGGGNTIYF. The CDR3 DNA sequence: TGTGCCAGCAGCCAGCAGGGCGGTGGAAACACCATATATTTT.

The chain has TRBV19 and TRBJ1-4, with 9 bases that match TRBD1. This CDR3 spans 15 amino acids. Germline CDR1 and CDR2: LNHDA and SQIVND (reference sequence). Trimming took 6 bases from V and 4 from J; bases not matched to a gene: 6. The CDR3 sequence is CASRAGTGFNEKLFF. DNA of the CDR3: TGTGCCAGTAGAGCCGGGACAGGGTTTAATGAAAAACTGTTTTTT.

The J gene is TRBJ2-5, the V gene TRBV28, with a tentative D call TRBD2 (5 bases). CDR3 length: 15 amino acids. The germline CDR1 and CDR2 sequences are MDHEN and SYDVKM. Deletions cut 6 bases from V and 3 bases from J, with 17 bases between. CDR3 amino acids: CASRAERIIKETQYF. The CDR3 nucleotides read TGTGCCAGCAGGGCTGAGCGGATTATAAAAGAGACCCAGTACTTC.

This rearrangement joins TRBV28 to TRBJ2-7, with TRBD2 identical over 7 bases. CDR3 length equals 14 residues. Germline V lookup: CDR1 MDHEN, CDR2 SYDVKM. V trimming: 7 bases; J trimming: 6 bases; junction bases outside the gene matches: 12. This chain's CDR3 is CASNPAGGSGEQYV. CDR3 sequence (DNA): TGTGCCAGCAATCCAGCCGGGGGGAGCGGCGAGCAGTACGTC.

This chain joins TRBV4-3 and TRBJ2-2; 8 positions agree with TRBD2. The CDR3 has 15 residues. V lost 0 bases to trimming and J lost 6 bases; unmatched junction nucleotides: 3. Looked up from germline, CDR1 is LGHNA and CDR2 is YSLEER. CDR3 sequence: CASSQERGVAGELFF. As DNA, the CDR3 is TGCGCCAGCAGCCAAGAGCGGGGGGTCGCCGGGGAGCTGTTTTTT.

Here the CDR3 DNA reads TGTGCCAGCAGCCCAAGTGGCAGGGCCCCAGATACGCAGTATTTT. Protein product: CASSPSGRAPDTQYF. The chain recombines TRBV3-1 (or the pseudogene TRBV3-2) with TRBJ2-3, with D possibly TRBD1 on 5 matching bases. Germline V gene data show CDR1 as LGHDT and CDR2 as YNNKEL (reference sequence). Deletions cut 4 bases from V and 4 bases from J, with 15 bases between. CDR3 length: 15 amino acids.

The chain has TRBV15 and TRBJ1-4, with 7 nucleotides matching TRBD1. V lost 3 bases to trimming and J lost 0 bases; unmatched junction nucleotides: 4. The CDR3 is 16 amino acids. Germline CDR1 LNHNV, CDR2 YYDKDF (reference sequence). The CDR3 DNA reads as TGTGCCACCAGCAGGGGACAGTCTGCAACTAATGAAAAACTGTTTTTT. Protein product: CATSRGQSATNEKLFF.

In this sample, this clone turned up once. V is TRBV18 and J is TRBJ2-1, with D perhaps TRBD2 (5 bases). This CDR3 contains 14 residues. CDR1 and CDR2 from the germline V gene are KGHSH and LQKENI. The V and J ends lost 0 bases and 9 bases respectively, with 12 bases between them. The CDR3 DNA sequence: TGTGCCAGCTCACCACCGTCGAGGGCGGGTGAGCAGTTCTTC. It is translated as CASSPPSRAGEQFF.

This clone appeared a few times. The chain combines TRBV7-2 with TRBJ1-6; possible D gene TRBD1, 5 bases. The CDR3 contains 14 residues. Germline V gene sequence: CDR1 SGHTA, CDR2 FQGNSA. V was pared by 1 base and J by 10 bases, with 11 bases between. The CDR3 loop reads CASSLVPGWSPLHF. The CDR3 nucleotides read TGTGCCAGCAGCTTAGTCCCAGGGTGGTCACCCCTCCACTTT.

CDR3 DNA: TGTGCCAGCAGTTTAATACGGGGAAACGGGGAGCTGTTTTTT. Amino acid sequence: CASSLIRGNGELFF. The chain carries TRBV2 and TRBJ2-2; D possibly corresponds to TRBD2 (5 bases). CDR3 length: 14 residues. The germline V and J ends were trimmed by 5 bases and 7 bases, with 14 bases remaining between them. Germline CDR1 reads SNHLY; CDR2 reads FYNNEI.

The count of this clone is one. CDR3 protein: CASSQGDSRFQPQHF. The CDR3, as DNA: TGCGCCAGCAGCCAAGGGGACAGTCGCTTTCAGCCCCAGCATTTT. The genes are TRBV4-1 and TRBJ1-5, with 7 bases lining up with TRBD1. Per the germline V gene, CDR1 is MGHRA and CDR2 is YSYEKL. This CDR3 has 15 amino acids. With V trimmed by 1 base and J by 6 bases, 6 bases remained unmatched.